The source of this TCR beta chain is a study of siplizumab effects on memory and regulatory T cells (dated by TCRdb to between 2019 and 2020). Broadly, across the study: The study looked at the effect of siplizumab, an anti-CD2 antibody, on alloreactive T-cell subsets in allogeneic mixed lymphocyte reactions made from human PBMCs. What the study reported, not specific to this receptor: The suppressive function of proliferating Tregs from siplizumab cultures was not functionally confirmed. In reactions with siplizumab, an average of approximately 69% of mappable alloreactive CD4+ clones were Treg-derived, compared with about 27% in control reactions. For roughly 75-95% of proliferating CD4+ or CD8+ clones, no naive or memory phenotype could be assigned. Compared with memory T cells, unstimulated naive T cells appeared more diverse, and naive cells seemed to make a substantial contribution to the alloresponse. Because sequences at frequencies below about 10^-5 were poorly captured, only a minor fraction of alloreactive clones could be mapped back to unstimulated subsets. The cumulative frequency of alloreactive sequences that could be traced back to unstimulated CD4+ memory T cells was significantly reduced by siplizumab.

Comments on this clone: There is no known antigen for this receptor. No per-base quality is available; no much larger clone lies one base away.

TCRbeta CDR3 sequencing was performed on sorted unstimulated T cells and on proliferating T cells recovered from mixed lymphocyte reactions. Fresh whole blood from some eleven HLA-typed healthy donors was used to isolate PBMCs. Unstimulated CD4+ non-regulatory T cells were FACS-sorted to map the origin of alloreactive clones. V drops 4 bases and J drops 6 bases, leaving 22 bases in between. The CDR1 and CDR2 encoded by the germline V gene (reference sequence) are SGHNT and YYREEE. The CDR3 covers 17 residues, taking in both the cysteine and the phenylalanine. Only CDR3 DNA remains: 51 bases, in frame from the first base. The library came from the immunoSEQ multiplex PCR assay. Each sample had some 9.7 x 10^4 TCR templates assayed by the deep sequencing platform. Genomic DNA extracted from sorted T cells was used for TCRbeta CDR3 sequencing. The study's processing was this. Clonal analysis of TCRbeta CDR3 data was done in the R programming language. Alloreactive CD4+ and CD8+ clones were defined by comparing unstimulated samples with post-reaction CFSE-low samples. Regulatory or non-regulatory origin of alloreactive CD4+ clones was assigned by matching sequences to the sorted unstimulated Treg and non-Treg repertoires. TCRdb retrieved this table from immuneACCESS and kept in-frame rearrangements only. Not all clones are present; in checked studies, unresolved V genes account for under half, and no reason is known for the remainder. D and trimming were read from the DNA, whereas the V and J calls and clone size are those reported in that table. Here the sample has tens of thousands of clones; approximately 95% occur a single time. The ten largest clonotypes hold roughly 0.29% of the sample.

The sequencing sample was made of non-Treg CD4+ T cells sorted from blood. The cell subset or site label on this specimen signifies: FACS-sorted unstimulated CD4+ non-regulatory T cells. The rearranged chain carries TRBV5-4 and TRBJ2-2; 6 matching bases give a weak D call of TRBD2. The clonotype was recovered from a human donor in good health. The CDR3: CASSPLGQGGPAGELFF. At the DNA level, the sequence is TGTGCCAGCAGCCCTCTGGGGCAGGGAGGTCCAGCCGGGGAGCTGTTTTTT.